The sequence of this T cell receptor beta chain was determined in a study of T cell responses to AZD1222 COVID-19 vaccine. Assay used: immunoSEQ multiplex PCR; TCRdb lists only in-frame clones, some missing. The sample includes tens of thousands of clones, roughly 93% seen only once; the top ten take about 20%. Comment on this clone: The antigen remains unidentified.

The CDR3 covers 13 residues. V gave up 3 bases and J gave up 0 bases, with 3 bases separating them. Germline loops: CDR1 LNHDA, CDR2 SQIVND (reference sequence). Study-level results: Only a handful of AZD1222 recipients, more than 5 in all, had baseline seropositivity. Spike-specific TCR breadth rose after two AZD1222 doses, and depth rose as well.

This chain joins TRBV19 and TRBJ2-1, with D unclear. The sequence derives from an adult in good health. Sequencing used peripheral blood, obtained on day 0 of AZD1222 vaccination. This chain's CDR3 is CASSMGSYNEQFF. CDR3 in DNA: TGTGCCAGTAGTATGGGCTCCTACAATGAGCAGTTCTTC. Using reference TRBV19 and TRBJ2-1 for the parts outside the CDR3, the full variable domain is DGGITQSPKYLFRKEGQNVTLSCEQNLNHDAMYWYRQDPGQGLRLIYYSQIVNDFQKGDIAEGYSVSREKKESFPLTVTSAQKNPTAFYLCASSMGSYNEQFFGPGTRLTVL.